The rows below give T cell receptor beta chains drawn from one sample of a study of chemoradiotherapy in HPV16-positive cancers. TCRdb keeps only in-frame clones here, not all; method: immunoSEQ multiplex PCR. The sample comprises thousands of clones, 88% of which are singletons, and approximately 30% rests with the top ten. Material: blood, obtained from a patient who underwent chemoradiotherapy. Receptor source: a human donor with HPV-associated anogenital cancer. Each CDR3 is given with its conserved first and last residue. A D gene is named only where the DNA matches it firmly. The size field is filled for only some rows; it gives once, few, many or a size class.

CDR3 protein,CDR3 DNA,D gene,J gene,V gene,clone size
CASSQVDLITYNEQFF,TGCGCCAGCAGCCAAGTGGACTTGATAACCTACAATGAGCAGTTCTTC,NA,TRBJ2-1,TRBV4-1,NA
CASSLGATGTRDNEQFF,TGTGCCAGCAGCTTGGGGGCCACAGGGACAAGGGACAATGAGCAGTTCTTC,NA,TRBJ2-1,TRBV5-4,NA
CASSPPYRGNTEAFF,TGTGCCAGCAGCCCCCCTTACAGGGGGAACACTGAAGCTTTCTTT,TRBD1,TRBJ1-1,TRBV5-4,NA
CASSPIQGAQTEAFF,TGCGCCAGCAGCCCCATACAGGGGGCTCAGACTGAAGCTTTCTTT,TRBD1,TRBJ1-1,TRBV4-1,NA
CATSRDRPGHYGYTF,TGTGCCACCAGCAGAGATCGCCCGGGGCACTATGGCTACACCTTC,NA,TRBJ1-2,TRBV15,few
CASSGPGANVLTF,TGTGCCAGCAGCGGCCCAGGGGCCAACGTCCTGACTTTC,NA,TRBJ2-6,TRBV5-8,NA
CASSLVRTGGETQYF,TGCGCCAGCAGCTTGGTTCGAACAGGGGGGGAGACCCAGTACTTC,TRBD1,TRBJ2-5,TRBV5-1,once
CASSIRSGGAGQPQHF,TGTGCCAGTAGTATTAGGTCCGGGGGGGCGGGTCAGCCCCAGCATTTT,NA,TRBJ1-5,TRBV19,NA
CASIANANTGELFF,TGTGCCAGCATCGCCAACGCGAACACCGGGGAGCTGTTTTTT,NA,TRBJ2-2,TRBV2,NA
CASSVKGRSTDTQYF,TGTGCCAGCAGCGTGAAGGGGCGCAGCACAGATACGCAGTATTTT,NA,TRBJ2-3,TRBV9,NA
CASSLAGSYGYTF,TGCGCCAGCAGCTTAGCTGGGTCCTATGGCTACACCTTC,NA,TRBJ1-2,TRBV5-1,NA
CASSNLWGSGNTIYF,TGTGCCAGCAGTAATCTGTGGGGCTCTGGAAACACCATATATTTT,NA,TRBJ1-3,TRBV28,NA
CASSLDGGSYEQYF,TGTGCCAGCAGCCTCGACGGGGGCTCCTACGAGCAGTACTTC,NA,TRBJ2-7,TRBV7-2,once
CAWDRGLSQPQHF,TGTGCCTGGGACAGGGGGCTCAGTCAGCCCCAGCATTTT,TRBD1,TRBJ1-5,TRBV30,NA
CASSVAGGITYEQYF,TGTGCCAGCAGTGTAGCGGGAGGGATAACCTACGAGCAGTACTTC,TRBD2,TRBJ2-7,TRBV27,NA
CASSPGPFYEQYF,TGTGCCAGCAGCCCCGGTCCTTTCTACGAGCAGTACTTC,NA,TRBJ2-7,TRBV7-8,NA
CASLDRTGNTIYF,TGTGCCAGCCTCGACAGGACAGGAAACACCATATATTTT,NA,TRBJ1-3,TRBV2,NA
CASSELGDTEAFF,TGTGCCAGCAGTGAACTGGGGGACACTGAAGCTTTCTTT,NA,TRBJ1-1,TRBV6-1,NA
CASITDRTSYEQYF,TGTGCCAGCATTACAGACAGGACTTCCTACGAGCAGTACTTC,NA,TRBJ2-7,TRBV2,NA
CASSRPLAGADTQYF,TGTGCCAGCTCACGCCCACTAGCGGGAGCAGATACGCAGTATTTT,TRBD2,TRBJ2-3,TRBV18,NA
CASSSRDQTPQYF,TGTGCCAGCTCATCCAGGGACCAAACCCCTCAGTACTTC,NA,TRBJ2-7,TRBV18,NA
CASSLVRGVRGMNTEAFF,TGTGCCAGCAGCTTAGTCCGGGGGGTTAGGGGTATGAACACTGAAGCTTTCTTT,NA,TRBJ1-1,TRBV11-2,NA
CSAAAQGLSTNEKLFF,TGCAGCGCTGCCGCACAGGGTCTCTCAACTAATGAAAAACTGTTTTTT,NA,TRBJ1-4,TRBV29-1,NA
CASSLGQGSGELFF,TGTGCCAGCAGCTTAGGACAGGGGTCCGGGGAGCTGTTTTTT,TRBD1,TRBJ2-2,TRBV7-6,NA
CASNPPEGEQFF,TGCGCCAGCAACCCTCCTGAGGGAGAGCAGTTCTTC,NA,TRBJ2-1,TRBV5-1,NA
CASRPPSPYEQYF,TGTGCCAGCAGACCTCCTAGCCCTTACGAGCAGTACTTC,NA,TRBJ2-7,TRBV6-1,NA
CASSFWPSYEQYF,TGTGCCAGCAGTTTTTGGCCCTCCTACGAGCAGTACTTC,NA,TRBJ2-7,TRBV6-5,NA
CASSLGMTDGNTIYF,TGTGCCAGCAGCTTAGGCATGACTGACGGAAACACCATATATTTT,NA,TRBJ1-3,TRBV7-9,NA
CASSGDTGLAGELFF,TGTGCCAGCAGTGGGGACACAGGCCTCGCCGGGGAGCTGTTTTTT,NA,TRBJ2-2,TRBV2,once
CASSPRGRVVEQYF,TGTGCCAGCTCACCCCGGGGCAGGGTGGTCGAGCAGTACTTC,NA,TRBJ2-7,TRBV18,NA
CASSLGRNGGYTF,TGTGCCAGCAGCTTGGGCAGGAATGGTGGCTACACCTTC,NA,TRBJ1-2,TRBV7-9,NA
CASSPTDRAETQYF,TGCGCCAGCAGCCCCACGGACAGGGCTGAGACCCAGTACTTC,TRBD1,TRBJ2-5,TRBV4-1,NA
CASSPGAARNQPQHF,TGTGCCAGCAGTCCCGGGGCCGCCCGCAATCAGCCCCAGCATTTT,NA,TRBJ1-5,TRBV6-6,NA
CASSLYKSGANVLTF,TGTGCCAGCAGTTTATACAAATCTGGGGCCAACGTCCTGACTTTC,NA,TRBJ2-6,TRBV27,NA
CASSQEGGTGELFF,TGTGCCAGCAGCCAAGAAGGGGGCACCGGGGAGCTGTTTTTT,NA,TRBJ2-2,TRBV4-2,once
CASQLGGRSSWHF,TGTGCCAGCCAGCTAGGGGGACGGTCGAGTTGGCATTTT,NA,TRBJ1-5,TRBV9,NA
CASRWDRRTDTQYF,TGTGCCAGCAGATGGGACAGGCGCACAGATACGCAGTATTTT,TRBD1,TRBJ2-3,TRBV5-6,NA
CASSVAGAGGYEQYF,TGTGCCAGCAGTGTCGCTGGAGCGGGAGGCTACGAGCAGTACTTC,TRBD2,TRBJ2-7,TRBV2,once
CASSDSGRAFF,TGTGCCAGCAGTGACTCCGGACGAGCTTTCTTT,NA,TRBJ1-1,TRBV25-1,NA
CASSPLGTAQETQYF,TGTGCCAGCAGCCCGCTCGGGACAGCCCAAGAGACCCAGTACTTC,TRBD1,TRBJ2-5,TRBV7-2,NA
CASSNPGTGIYEQYF,TGCGCCAGCAGCAACCCCGGGACAGGAATCTACGAGCAGTACTTC,TRBD1,TRBJ2-7,TRBV5-1,few
CASSYSIVRDTEAFF,TGTGCCAGCAGTTACTCGATCGTTAGGGACACTGAAGCTTTCTTT,NA,TRBJ1-1,TRBV6-6,NA
CASSVVGNTGELFF,TGTGCCAGCAGCGTAGTGGGGAACACCGGGGAGCTGTTTTTT,NA,TRBJ2-2,TRBV9,NA
CASSQDSLPYF,TGTGCCAGCAGCCAAGATTCCCTTCCTTACTTC,NA,TRBJ2-5,TRBV14,NA
CASSSQVRGSEQYF,TGTGCCAGCAGCTCCCAGGTGAGGGGCTCCGAGCAGTACTTC,NA,TRBJ2-7,TRBV7-6,NA
CASSWRAYGETQYF,TGTGCCAGCAGTTGGAGGGCCTATGGAGAGACCCAGTACTTC,NA,TRBJ2-5,TRBV27,NA
CASNRRHSTLYEQYF,TGTGCCAGCAACCGCCGACATTCCACGCTCTACGAGCAGTACTTC,NA,TRBJ2-7,TRBV5-6,NA
CASSLTRADTQYF,TGTGCCAGCAGCTTAACCAGGGCAGATACGCAGTATTTT,NA,TRBJ2-3,TRBV7-2,once
CASSLGTSGNTIYF,TGTGCCAGCAGCTTAGGAACCTCTGGAAACACCATATATTTT,NA,TRBJ1-3,TRBV7-2,NA